Here is one T cell receptor beta chain with its context. Antigen: not known. The data derive from a study of T cell responses to AZD1222 COVID-19 vaccine. Study-level results: Of the AZD1222 recipients, only six or seven were seropositive at baseline. Donor demographics were predominantly white British with a female majority; clonal diversity may be underestimated. Nearly half of spike-specific TCRs reportedly target unmutated variant regions. Spike-spanning, vaccine-associated CD4 TCRs were dominant at 160-218 and 743-854.

Method: immunoSEQ multiplex PCR; TCRdb's copy keeps in-frame clones and lacks some. This table holds more than 140,000 clones, approximately 90% found once. CDR1 SGHDN and CDR2 FVKESK come from the germline V gene. This CDR3 has 15 residues. V gave up 0 bases and J gave up 6 bases, with 13 bases separating them. The chain recombines TRBV14 with TRBJ2-3; tentatively, D is TRBD2 (5 bases). The sample consisted of peripheral blood, taken on day 0 of AZD1222 vaccination. This clonotype was obtained from an adult in good health. CDR3 protein: CASSQDRWRSDTQYF. Written as DNA, the CDR3 is TGTGCCAGCAGCCAAGACCGATGGAGGTCGGATACGCAGTATTTT.